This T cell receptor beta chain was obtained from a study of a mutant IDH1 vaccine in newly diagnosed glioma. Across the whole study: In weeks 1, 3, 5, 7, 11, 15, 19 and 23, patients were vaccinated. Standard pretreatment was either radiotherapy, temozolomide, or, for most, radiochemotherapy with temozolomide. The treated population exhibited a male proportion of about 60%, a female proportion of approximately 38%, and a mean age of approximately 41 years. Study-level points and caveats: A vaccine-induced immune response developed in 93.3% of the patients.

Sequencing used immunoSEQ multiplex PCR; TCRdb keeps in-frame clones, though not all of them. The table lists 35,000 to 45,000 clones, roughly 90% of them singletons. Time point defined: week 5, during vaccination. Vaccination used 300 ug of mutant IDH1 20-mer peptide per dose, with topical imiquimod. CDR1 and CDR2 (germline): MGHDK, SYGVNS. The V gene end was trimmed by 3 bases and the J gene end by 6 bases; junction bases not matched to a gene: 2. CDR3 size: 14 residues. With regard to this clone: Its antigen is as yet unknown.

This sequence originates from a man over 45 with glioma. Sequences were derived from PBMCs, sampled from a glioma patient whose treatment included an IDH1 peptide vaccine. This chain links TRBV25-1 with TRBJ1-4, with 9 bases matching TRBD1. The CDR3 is CASSDYRGHEKLFF. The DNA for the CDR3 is TGTGCCAGCAGTGATTACAGGGGGCATGAAAAACTGTTTTTT. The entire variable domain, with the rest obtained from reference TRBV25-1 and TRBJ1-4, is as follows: EADIYQTPRYLVIGTGKKITLECSQTMGHDKMYWYQQDPGMELHLIHYSYGVNSTEKGDLSSESTVSRIRTEHFPLTLESARPSHTSQYLCASSDYRGHEKLFFGSGTQLSVL.